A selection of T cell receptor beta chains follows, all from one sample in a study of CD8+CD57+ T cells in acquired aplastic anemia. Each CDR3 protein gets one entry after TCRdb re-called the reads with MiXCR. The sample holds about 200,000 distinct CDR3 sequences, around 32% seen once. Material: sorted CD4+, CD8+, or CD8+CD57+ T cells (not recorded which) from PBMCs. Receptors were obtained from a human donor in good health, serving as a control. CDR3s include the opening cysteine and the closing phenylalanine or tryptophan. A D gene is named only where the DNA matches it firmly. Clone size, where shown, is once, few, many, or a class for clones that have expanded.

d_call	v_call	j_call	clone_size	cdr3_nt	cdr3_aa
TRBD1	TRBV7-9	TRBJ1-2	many	TGTGCCAGCAGCTTAGTTGTGGACAGGGCGCTTGGCTACACCTTC	CASSLVVDRALGYTF
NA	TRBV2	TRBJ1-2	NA	TGTGCCAGCAGCGGAGAGACAGGTATCGGAAGCACCTTC	CASSGETGIGSTF
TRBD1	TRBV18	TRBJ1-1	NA	TGTGCCAGCTCACTACAGGGGTTGACTGAAGCTTTCTTT	CASSLQGLTEAFF
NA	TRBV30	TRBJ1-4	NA	TGTGCCTGGAGTGTGAGAGGGTCTAATGAAAAACTGTTTTTT	CAWSVRGSNEKLFF
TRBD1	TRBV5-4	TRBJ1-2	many	TGTGCCAGCAAACTACAAACAGGGGTGGATGGCTACACCTTC	CASKLQTGVDGYTF
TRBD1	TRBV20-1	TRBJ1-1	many	TGCAGTGCATTACAGGGGATGAACACTGAAGCTTTCTTT	CSALQGMNTEAFF
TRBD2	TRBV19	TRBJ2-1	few	TGTGCCAGTAGTATCCCCCTGGGAAGTAGCGGGATCGAGCAGTTCTTC	CASSIPLGSSGIEQFF
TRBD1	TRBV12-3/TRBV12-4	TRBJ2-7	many	TGTGCCAGCAGCAGGGACAGAACCTACGAGCAGTACTTC	CASSRDRTYEQYF
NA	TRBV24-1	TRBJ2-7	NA	TGTGCCACCAGTCGACCGGGACACTCCTACGAGCAGCACTTC	CATSRPGHSYEQHF
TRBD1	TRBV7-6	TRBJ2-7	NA	TGTGCCAGCAGCCAGACAGGGGGCTGGAACGAGCAGTACTTC	CASSQTGGWNEQYF
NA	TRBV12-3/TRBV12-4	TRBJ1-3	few	TGTGCCAGCAGTTTGGTCTCAGGGATGGGCCTCTCTGGAAACACCATATATTTT	CASSLVSGMGLSGNTIYF
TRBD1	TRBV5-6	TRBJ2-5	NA	TGTGCCAGCAGCTACTCCTCCGGGACAGGGATCGGGACCCAGTACTTC	CASSYSSGTGIGTQYF
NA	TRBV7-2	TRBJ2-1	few	TGTGCCAGCAGCTTTCTCCGGGCGGCGGGGGCGAAAAACAATGAGCAGTTCTTC	CASSFLRAAGAKNNEQFF
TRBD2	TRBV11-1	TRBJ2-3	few	TGTGCCAGCGGCTTAGCGGGGAGGGGAAACACAGATACGCAGTATTTT	CASGLAGRGNTDTQYF
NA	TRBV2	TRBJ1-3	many	TGTGCCAGCAGAAAGACGGGGGACGGAAACACCATATATTTT	CASRKTGDGNTIYF
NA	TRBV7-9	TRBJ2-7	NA	TGTGCCAGCAGCTTTACCTGTGGCCGATCCTACGAGCAGTACTTC	CASSFTCGRSYEQYF
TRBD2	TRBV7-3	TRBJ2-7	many	TGTGCCAGCAGCCCTCATAGCGGGAGCGACGAGCAGTACTTC	CASSPHSGSDEQYF
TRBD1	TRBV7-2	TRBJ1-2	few	TGTGCCAGCAGCCCATCCGACAGGGGTTTATGGGGCTACACCTTC	CASSPSDRGLWGYTF
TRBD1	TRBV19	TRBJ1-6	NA	TGTGCCACCGGGACAGGGGCCTATTCACCCCTCCACTTT	CATGTGAYSPLHF
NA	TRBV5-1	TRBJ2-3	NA	TGCGCCAGCAGCTTGGACCAGCGGGGCACAGATACGCAGTATTTT	CASSLDQRGTDTQYF
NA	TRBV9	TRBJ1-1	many	TGTGCCAGCAAAGGTCAAGCGAACACTGAAGCTTTCTTT	CASKGQANTEAFF
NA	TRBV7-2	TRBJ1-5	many	TGTGCCAGCAGCCGGACACTCAATCAGCCCCAGCATTTT	CASSRTLNQPQHF
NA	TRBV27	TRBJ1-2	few	TGTGCCAGCAGTATCGCCGGGGACGCCGACTATGGCTACACCTTC	CASSIAGDADYGYTF
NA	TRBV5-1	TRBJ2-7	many	TGCGCCAGCAGCTTCGTCGGGACCTACGAGCAGTACTTC	CASSFVGTYEQYF
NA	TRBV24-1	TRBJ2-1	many	TGTGCCACCAGTGATAGAGCCGGGGGCTCCTACAATGAGCAGTTCTTC	CATSDRAGGSYNEQFF
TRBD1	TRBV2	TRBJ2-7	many	TGTGCCAGCCGGTACCGGACAGGGGTATCCTACGAGCAGTACTTC	CASRYRTGVSYEQYF
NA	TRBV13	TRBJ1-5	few	TGTGCCAGCAGCTTCACCGGGGGGCCCCAGCATTTT	CASSFTGGPQHF
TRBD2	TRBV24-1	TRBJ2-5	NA	TGTGCCACCAGTGATCCGATACTAGCGGGGAAAGAGACCCAGTACTTC	CATSDPILAGKETQYF
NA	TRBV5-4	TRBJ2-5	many	TGTGCCAGCAGGGAAGATCTAGCGCGCCAAGAGACCCAGTACTTC	CASREDLARQETQYF
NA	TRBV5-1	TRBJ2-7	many	TGCGCCAGCAGCTTGGAAGTCCCAGGCTGGAGCGAGCAGTACTTC	CASSLEVPGWSEQYF
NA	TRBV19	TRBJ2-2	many	TGTGCCAGTAGTATTAGCGGCCCGAACACCGGGGAGCTGTTTTTT	CASSISGPNTGELFF
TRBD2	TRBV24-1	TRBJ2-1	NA	TGTGCCACCAGTGATCCCGGGACTAGCGGGAGTTTTGAGCAGTTCTTC	CATSDPGTSGSFEQFF
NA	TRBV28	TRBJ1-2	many	TGTGCCAGCAGTAATACTTTGGGCTACACCTTC	CASSNTLGYTF
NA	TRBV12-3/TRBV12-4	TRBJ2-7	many	TGTGCCAGCAGTTTAGGTCAGGGGGGTCTGTACTTC	CASSLGQGGLYF
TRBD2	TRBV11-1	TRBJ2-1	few	TGTGCCAGCATCCCTCCAGCGGAAGCGGGGGTCCTCTACAATGAGCAGTTCTTC	CASIPPAEAGVLYNEQFF
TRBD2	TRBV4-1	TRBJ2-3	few	TGCGCCAGCAGCCACCTCGGGGGGGGGGCGGCAGATACGCAGTATTTT	CASSHLGGGAADTQYF
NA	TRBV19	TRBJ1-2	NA	TGTGCCAGTAGTCCAGGGCGCTATGGCTACACCTTC	CASSPGRYGYTF
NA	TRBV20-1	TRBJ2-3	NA	TGCAGTGCTAGCGAGATCTATACGCAGTATTTT	CSASEIYTQYF
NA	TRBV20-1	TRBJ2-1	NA	TGCAGTGCTAGACCAGTATCCTACAATGAGCAGTTCTTC	CSARPVSYNEQFF
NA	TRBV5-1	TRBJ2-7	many	TGCGCCAGCAGCGTTGATAGCGGACCCTACGAGCAGTACTTC	CASSVDSGPYEQYF
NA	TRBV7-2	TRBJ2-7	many	TGTGCCAGCAGCTTAGTGGCCGAGTACGAGCAGTACTTC	CASSLVAEYEQYF
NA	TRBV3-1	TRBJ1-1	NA	TGTGCCAGCAGCCAAGTAGACTCCGCCACTGAAGCTTTCTTT	CASSQVDSATEAFF
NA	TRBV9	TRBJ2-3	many	TGTGCCAGCAGCGTAGACGGGAGTGGGACAGATACGCAGTATTTT	CASSVDGSGTDTQYF
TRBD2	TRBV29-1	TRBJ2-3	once	TGCAGCGTTGCCGGGACTACCCGCACAGATACGCAGTATTTT	CSVAGTTRTDTQYF
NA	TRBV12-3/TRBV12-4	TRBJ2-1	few	TGTGCCAGCAGTTTACGCGGACAGTCTCTTAGTGAGCAGTTCTTC	CASSLRGQSLSEQFF
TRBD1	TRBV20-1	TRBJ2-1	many	TGCAGTGCTAACCGGGACAGCTACAATGAGCAGTTCTTC	CSANRDSYNEQFF